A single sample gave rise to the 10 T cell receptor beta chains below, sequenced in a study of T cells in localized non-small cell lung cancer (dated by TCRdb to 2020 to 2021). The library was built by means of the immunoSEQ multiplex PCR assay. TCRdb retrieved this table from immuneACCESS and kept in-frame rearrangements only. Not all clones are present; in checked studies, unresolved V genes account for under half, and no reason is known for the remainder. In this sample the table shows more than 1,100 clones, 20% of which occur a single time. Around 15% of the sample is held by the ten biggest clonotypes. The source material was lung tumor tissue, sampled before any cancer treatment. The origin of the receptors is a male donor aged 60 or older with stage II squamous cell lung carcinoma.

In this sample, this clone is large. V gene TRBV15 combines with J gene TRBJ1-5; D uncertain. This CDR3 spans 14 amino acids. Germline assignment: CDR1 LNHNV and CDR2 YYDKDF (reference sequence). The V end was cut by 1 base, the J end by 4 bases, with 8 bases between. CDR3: CATSRAVGNQPQHF. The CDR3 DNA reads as TGTGCCACCAGCAGAGCGGTAGGGAATCAGCCCCAGCATTTT.

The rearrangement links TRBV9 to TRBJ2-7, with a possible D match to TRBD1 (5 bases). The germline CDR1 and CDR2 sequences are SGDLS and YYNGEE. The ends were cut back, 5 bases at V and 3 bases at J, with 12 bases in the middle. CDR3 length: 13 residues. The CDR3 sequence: CASSVQDNYEQYF. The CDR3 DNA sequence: TGTGCCAGCAGTGTCCAGGACAACTACGAGCAGTACTTC. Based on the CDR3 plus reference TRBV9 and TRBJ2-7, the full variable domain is DSGVTQTPKHLITATGQRVTLRCSPRSGDLSVYWYQQSLDQGLQFLIQYYNGEERAKGNILERFSAQQFPDLHSELNLSSLELGDSALYFCASSVQDNYEQYFGPGTRLTVT.

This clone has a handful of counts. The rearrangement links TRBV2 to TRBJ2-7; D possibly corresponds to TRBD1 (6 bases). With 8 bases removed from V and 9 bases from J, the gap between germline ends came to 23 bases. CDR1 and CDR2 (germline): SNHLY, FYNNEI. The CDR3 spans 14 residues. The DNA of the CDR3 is TGTGCCAGCCGATCCGACGGCACAGGGATTGCGCAGTACTTC. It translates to CASRSDGTGIAQYF.

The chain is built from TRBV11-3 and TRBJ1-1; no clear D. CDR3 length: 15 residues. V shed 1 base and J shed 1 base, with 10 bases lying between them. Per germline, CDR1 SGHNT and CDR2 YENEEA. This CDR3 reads CASSLGVGGNTEAFF. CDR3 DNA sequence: TGTGCCAGCAGCTTAGGGGTGGGAGGGAACACTGAAGCTTTCTTT.

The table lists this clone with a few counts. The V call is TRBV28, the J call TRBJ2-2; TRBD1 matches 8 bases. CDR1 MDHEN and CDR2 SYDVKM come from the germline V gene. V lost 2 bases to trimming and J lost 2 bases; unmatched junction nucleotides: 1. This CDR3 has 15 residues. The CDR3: CASSLTGGNTGELFF. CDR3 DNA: TGTGCCAGCAGTTTAACAGGGGGAAACACCGGGGAGCTGTTTTTT.

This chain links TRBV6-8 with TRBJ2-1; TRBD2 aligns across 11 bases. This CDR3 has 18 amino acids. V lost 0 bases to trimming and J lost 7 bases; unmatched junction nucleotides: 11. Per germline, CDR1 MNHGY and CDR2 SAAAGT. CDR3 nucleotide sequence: TGTGCCAGCAGTTACTCCAAACTAGCGGGGGCTTGGACGAATGAGCAGTTCTTC. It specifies CASSYSKLAGAWTNEQFF.

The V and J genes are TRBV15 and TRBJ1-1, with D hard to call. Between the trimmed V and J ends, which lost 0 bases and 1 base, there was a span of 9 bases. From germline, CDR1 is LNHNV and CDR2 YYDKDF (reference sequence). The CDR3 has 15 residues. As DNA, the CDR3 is TGTGCCACCAGCAGAGATTCCGGGAGGAACACTGAAGCTTTCTTT. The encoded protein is CATSRDSGRNTEAFF.

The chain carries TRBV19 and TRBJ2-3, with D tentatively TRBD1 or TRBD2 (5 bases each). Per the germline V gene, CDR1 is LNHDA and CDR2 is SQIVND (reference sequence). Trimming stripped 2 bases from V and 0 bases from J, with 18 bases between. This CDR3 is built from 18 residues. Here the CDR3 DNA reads TGTGCCAGTAGTATAATCAGGGTATCGGACTCTAGCACAGATACGCAGTATTTT. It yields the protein CASSIIRVSDSSTDTQYF.

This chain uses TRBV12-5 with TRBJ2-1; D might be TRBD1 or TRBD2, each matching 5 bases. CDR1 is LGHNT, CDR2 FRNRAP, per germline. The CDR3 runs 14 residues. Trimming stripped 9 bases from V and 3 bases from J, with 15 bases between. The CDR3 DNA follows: TGTGCTAGCCTTTTAGAGGGGCTCTACAATGAGCAGTTCTTC. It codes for CASLLEGLYNEQFF. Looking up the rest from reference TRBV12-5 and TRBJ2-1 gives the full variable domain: DARVTQTPRHKVTEMGQEVTMRCQPILGHNTVFWYRQTMMQGLELLAYFRNRAPLDDSGMPKDRFSAEMPDATLATLKIQPSEPRDSAVYFCASLLEGLYNEQFFGPGTRLTVL.

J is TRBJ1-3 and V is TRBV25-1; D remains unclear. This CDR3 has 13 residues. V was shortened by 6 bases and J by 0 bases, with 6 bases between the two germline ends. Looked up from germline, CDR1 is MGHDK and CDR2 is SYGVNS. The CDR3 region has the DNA TGTGCCAGCAGGACGGGCTCTGGAAACACCATATATTTT. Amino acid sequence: CASRTGSGNTIYF. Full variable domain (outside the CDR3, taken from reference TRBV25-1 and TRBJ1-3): EADIYQTPRYLVIGTGKKITLECSQTMGHDKMYWYQQDPGMELHLIHYSYGVNSTEKGDLSSESTVSRIRTEHFPLTLESARPSHTSQYLCASRTGSGNTIYFGEGSWLTVV.